The 2 T cell receptor beta chains below were found in one sample sequenced in a study of OX40 agonist ivuxolimab in advanced cancers. Using immunoSEQ multiplex PCR, the repertoire was profiled, and TCRdb retains in-frame clones only, with some absent. The sample records approximately 58,000 clones, about 81% being singletons. Sequenced here: CD4+ or CD8+ T cells sorted from blood, sampled in a trial of the OX40 agonist ivuxolimab. Receptors originate from an adult with an advanced solid tumor such as melanoma, head and neck, liver or kidney cancer.

The chain combines TRBV7-8 with TRBJ2-7; TRBD1 agrees at 8 bases. This CDR3 has 16 amino acids. Trimming took 4 bases from V and 3 from J; bases not matched to a gene: 11. CDR1 is SGHVS and CDR2 is FQNEAQ in the germline V gene. Written as DNA, the CDR3 is TGTGCCAGCAGCTACCATTGGGGACAGGCAAACTACGAGCAGTACTTC. Encoded protein: CASSYHWGQANYEQYF.

This clone occurred a few times. Other DNA sequences of this sample code for an identical CDR3. This rearrangement joins TRBV28 to TRBJ2-5; a weak D match, TRBD2 (5 bases). The CDR3 runs 14 residues. Germline CDR1 is MDHEN and CDR2 is SYDVKM. Trimming pared 2 bases from V and 2 bases from J, leaving 9 bases between. This chain's CDR3 is CASSLGGPQETQYF. CDR3 nucleotide sequence: TGTGCCAGCAGTTTAGGAGGACCGCAAGAGACCCAGTACTTC.